This T cell receptor (beta chain) was recovered during a study of vaccination effects on CD4 cells after COVID-19. Study in general: Participants each got two BNT162b2 or mRNA-1273 vaccine doses.

Repertoires were generated with immunoSEQ multiplex PCR, while TCRdb's copy carries only in-frame clones and drops some. The table includes roughly 63,000 clones, about 80% detected once. In the ViraFEST assay, antigen-specific CD4+ clonotypes were identified by expansion after peptide-pool stimulation. The authors isolated CD4+ T cells after about 10 days of culture. Vaccine recipients had no previous SARS-CoV-2 infection; their nucleocapsid antibodies were negative. They grew two million PBMC in each well, adding 10 IU/ml IL-2 and approximately 9.2 ug/ml peptides. Half of the medium was exchanged for IL-2 medium on both days 3 and 7. The germline V and J ends were trimmed by 7 bases and 6 bases, with 24 bases remaining between them. CDR3 length: 16 amino acids. CDR1 is ENHRY and CDR2 is SYGVKD in the germline V gene. This clone was seen a single time. Its antigen remains unidentified. Study results and caveats: From healthy vaccinees, only 1 of 255 vaccine-induced clones also reacted to common cold coronaviruses.

The origin of this receptor is a human donor who received a COVID-19 vaccine. This sequence joins TRBV10-3 and TRBJ1-2; perhaps TRBD1 as D (5 bases). Material: CD4+ T cells from PBMCs cultured with SARS-CoV-2 spike peptides, obtained before COVID-19 vaccination. CDR3 region: CAIKDIFIDSGDGYTF. The CDR3 nucleotides read TGTGCCATCAAAGACATTTTTATTGATTCGGGGGATGGCTACACCTTC.